The clone carrying this TCR beta chain was observed a single time. The entry originates in a study of blood T cell repertoires in COVID-19. Study details: Donors in the United States, Italy and Spain gave samples during acute or convalescent COVID-19. T cells, B-cell-depleted T cells, or PBMCs supplied cDNA or gDNA.

Per the study methods: Reference gene primer amplification yielded estimated nucleated cell counts. Generated by immunoSEQ multiplex PCR, the TCRdb table keeps only in-frame clones and is missing some. V, J and clone size are taken as reported in that table, and D and trimming were inferred from the DNA itself. This sample has about 78,000 clones; roughly 86% occur once, and the top ten carry around 1.9%. In germline, CDR1 is SSHAT, CDR2 FNYEAQ (reference sequence). The V gene end was trimmed by 6 bases and the J gene end by 4 bases; junction bases not matched to a gene: 10. The CDR3 runs 15 residues.

Sequenced input: peripheral blood. This clonotype originated in an older woman with acute or convalescent COVID-19. This rearrangement joins TRBV7-7 to TRBJ2-3; 7 nucleotides match TRBD2. CDR3 bases: TGTGCCAGCAGTTCCGGGGGGTCTGGTTCAGATACGCAGTATTTT. This gives the protein CASSSGGSGSDTQYF.